One T cell receptor beta chain is described in this entry. Its antigen is not known. Trimming shortened V by 8 bases and J by 4 bases, and 7 bases separated the two germline ends. This CDR3 region has 11 residues. The germline gives CDR1 LNHDA, CDR2 SQIVND (reference sequence). Reverse transcribing all isolated RNA meant expressed TCRB transcripts were sequenced. Clones were sequenced by immunoSEQ multiplex PCR, and TCRdb holds only the in-frame ones, with some missing. The sample shows 300,000 to 400,000 clones, roughly 12% of them seen only once. The data belong to a study of beta chain features in type 1 diabetes. General study results and limits: Shortening of TCRB CDR3s, moderate but significant, appeared in all four CD4+ subsets of Type 1 diabetes patients. Over-representation of high TCR-expressing cells was a possible consequence of cDNA sequencing.

The chain links TRBV19 to TRBJ2-3; no definite D call. Material for sequencing was naive CD4+ T cells from blood. This receptor was identified in a woman aged 18-30 years with type 1 diabetes. CDR3 residues: CASRSADTQYF. The DNA of the CDR3 is TGTGCCAGTCGGTCTGCAGATACGCAGTATTTT.